This passage covers 9 T cell receptor beta chains from one sample sequenced in a study of T cell responses to AZD1222 COVID-19 vaccine (dated by TCRdb to the early 2020s). The time point label, as the study defines it: about 28 days (+/-7) after the second vaccine dose. The sample's treatment or condition label, in plain terms: meningococcal conjugate vaccine given as trial control. Preparation of the library involved the immunoSEQ multiplex PCR assay. This is the immuneACCESS table as TCRdb keeps it, with only in-frame sequences that have V and J called. A part of the clones is gone; compared with another copy, unresolved V genes explain less than half, and the rest is unexplained. The sample yields about 140,000 clones; 75% to 95% were counted once. The ten largest clones capture around 6.9% of the sample. Specimen: peripheral blood, collected 28 days after the second dose of the MenACWY control vaccine. These receptors originate from an adult who received the MenACWY meningococcal vaccine as a control.

The CDR3 protein is CAWKNFNTGELFF. The CDR3 DNA reads as TGTGCCTGGAAGAACTTTAACACCGGGGAGCTGTTTTTT. This rearrangement joins TRBV30 to TRBJ2-2; D ambiguous. Germline-derived CDR1 and CDR2 are GTSNPN and SVGIG (reference sequence). CDR3 size: 13 residues. The ends were cut back, 4 bases at V and 2 bases at J, with 8 bases in the middle.

V is TRBV6-6 and J is TRBJ2-5; D is perhaps TRBD2 (6 bases). This CDR3 spans 14 amino acids. The germline V gene encodes CDR1 MNHNY and CDR2 SVGAGI (reference sequence). V was trimmed by 6 bases and J by 2 bases, leaving 13 bases between them. For the CDR3, the DNA is TGTGCCAGCAGCCTCGGACTATTTCAAGAGACCCAGTACTTC. Translation: CASSLGLFQETQYF.

This clone was found once. The chain couples TRBV5-6 to TRBJ2-3; D is unclear. The V gene lost 0 bases and the J gene lost 1 base, with 9 bases spanning the gap. CDR1 SGHDT and CDR2 YYEEEE come from the germline V gene. CDR3 length equals 15 residues. Here the CDR3 reads CASSLGGMGTDTQYF. Written as DNA, the CDR3 is TGTGCCAGCAGCTTGGGTGGGATGGGCACAGATACGCAGTATTTT.

The J gene is TRBJ1-1, the V gene TRBV5-5; a weak D match, TRBD1 (6 bases). Trimming took off 5 bases at V and 1 base at J, with 9 bases between the two ends. Germline V gene sequence: CDR1 SGHKS, CDR2 YYEKEE (reference sequence). The CDR3 has 13 amino acids. The CDR3 spells CASRRGGNTEAFF. CDR3 nucleotides: TGTGCCAGCAGGAGAGGGGGGAACACTGAAGCTTTCTTT.

The chain employs TRBV28 and TRBJ1-5; TRBD1 might be the D (6 bases). Germline V CDR1 and CDR2: MDHEN, SYDVKM. V dropped 9 bases and J dropped 5 bases, with 11 bases sitting between them. The CDR3 spans 12 residues. The CDR3 is CASFNRDQPQHF. The CDR3 DNA follows: TGTGCCAGTTTCAACAGGGATCAGCCCCAGCATTTT.

The chain links TRBV7-8 to TRBJ1-3, with 8 bases lining up with TRBD1. Trimming took 6 bases from V and 1 from J; bases not matched to a gene: 5. The CDR3 extends over 15 amino acids. Germline-derived CDR1 and CDR2 are SGHVS and FQNEAQ. CDR3: CASSTDRVSGNTIYF. CDR3 sequence (DNA): TGTGCCAGCAGTACGGACAGGGTATCTGGAAACACCATATATTTT. The whole variable domain, filled in from reference TRBV7-8 and TRBJ1-3, reads GAGVSQSPRYKVAKRGQDVALRCDPISGHVSLFWYQQALGQGPEFLTYFQNEAQLDKSGLPSDRFFAERPEGSVSTLKIQRTQQEDSAVYLCASSTDRVSGNTIYFGEGSWLTVV.

This chain links TRBV2 with TRBJ1-6; possible D gene TRBD1, 6 bases. Trimming shortened V by 6 bases and J by 0 bases, and 12 bases separated the two germline ends. From germline, CDR1 is SNHLY and CDR2 FYNNEI. The CDR3 contains 16 residues. CDR3 sequence reads: CASSGQLNSYNSPLHF. The CDR3 coding sequence is TGTGCCAGCAGCGGACAGCTTAACTCCTATAATTCACCCCTCCACTTT.

The chain is built from TRBV18 and TRBJ2-7; TRBD2 matches 8 bases. This CDR3 region has 15 residues. After removal of 2 bases from V and 4 bases from J, the junction contained 7 bases not matched to a gene. Germline-derived CDR1 and CDR2 are KGHSH and LQKENI. The CDR3 coding sequence is TGTGCCAGCTCACCAGAGGCGGGAGGTCTTTACGAGCAGTACTTC. Translating it yields CASSPEAGGLYEQYF.

The chain is built from TRBV7-2 and TRBJ2-7; TRBD1 might be the D (6 bases). The CDR3 is 13 amino acids. Germline CDR1 and CDR2: SGHTA and FQGNSA. V gave up 3 bases and J gave up 2 bases, with 8 bases separating them. This CDR3 is CASSLGAPYEQYF. CDR3 sequence (DNA): TGTGCCAGCAGCTTGGGGGCCCCCTACGAGCAGTACTTC.